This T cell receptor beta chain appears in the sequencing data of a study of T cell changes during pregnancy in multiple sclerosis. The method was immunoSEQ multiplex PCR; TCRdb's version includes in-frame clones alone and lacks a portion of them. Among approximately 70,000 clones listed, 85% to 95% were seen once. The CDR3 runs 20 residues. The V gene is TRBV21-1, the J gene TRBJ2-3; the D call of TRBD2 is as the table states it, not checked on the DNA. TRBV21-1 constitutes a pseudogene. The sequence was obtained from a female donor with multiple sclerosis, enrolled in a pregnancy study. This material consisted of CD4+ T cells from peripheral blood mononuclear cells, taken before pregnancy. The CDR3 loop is CASSSFLRQREFSLSDTQYF. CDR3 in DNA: TGTGCCAGCAGCTCCTTCCTAAGGCAGCGTGAGTTCTCCCTTTCGGATACGCAGTATTTT.